Sequencing of this T cell receptor beta chain was carried out in a study of blood T cells in healthy people across ages. The study's findings and limits: Observed TCR beta diversity showed a strong correlation with the percentage of naive T cells as measured by flow cytometry. The diversity estimates, figures obtained from one million T cells, were considered underestimates.

As for this clonotype: The target antigen is unknown.

Donors gave 8 to 10 milliliters of peripheral blood apiece. Total RNA was isolated from each sample in quantities of at least 5 micrograms. Using a J-beta primer mix together with a sample-barcoded 5' primer, a second PCR was run for roughly 7 to 11 cycles. TCRdb fed the 5' RACE reads into MiXCR, producing one record per CDR3 protein. Counted here are about 680,000 distinct CDR3 sequences, around 48% occurring once; the ten biggest clones make up around a third. Germline CDR1 DFQATT, CDR2 SNEGSKA (reference sequence). The CDR3 has 12 amino acids. The sample comprised blood. This TCR derives from a woman aged 60-70 years in good health. The chain combines TRBV20-1 with TRBJ2-4; no firm D call. TRBJ2-7 explains the end of the DNA better; the J call may be wrong. CDR3 protein: CSARSDLYEQYF. The CDR3 DNA is TGCAGTGCTAGAAGCGACCTCTACGAGCAGTACTTC.